The 30 T cell receptor beta chains below come from one sample, sequenced in a study of tumor and adjacent non-tumor tissue in lung cancer listed by TCRdb under 2018. RNA was isolated from bulk unsorted tissue, and RNA quality was assessed with a NanoDrop ND-1000 and an Agilent 2100. For the normal lung samples, distant non-tumor tissue was collected more than 3 cm away from the tumor edge. The library relied on multiplex PCR. For sequencing, an Illumina HiSeq 2500 was employed. Following protocols modified from ARM-PCR, the researchers constructed TCRbeta libraries through three rounds of nested PCR with primers (Table S4). Using fastp trimming at Q25 and MiXCR clonotype assembly, TCRdb reanalyzed the public sequencing data and kept in-frame beta chains. Each CDR3 protein appears once, grouped with its most common genes and DNA. A total of tens of thousands of distinct CDR3 sequences appear in this sample, around 70% of them only once. Around a quarter of the sample is in the top ten clones.

Sequenced input: distant non-tumor lung tissue. The receptor set was obtained from a woman aged 45-65 years with non-small cell lung cancer.

Worth noting for this clonotype: One base away lies a much larger clone, so this may be a sequencing read error. The V gene is TRBV7-8, the J gene TRBJ1-1; no clear D gene. The CDR3 runs to 14 residues. Germline-derived CDR1 and CDR2 are SGHVS and FQNEAQ. The CDR3 sequence is CANSLMESNTEAFF. The CDR3 bases are TGTGCCAACAGCTTAATGGAATCGAACACTGAAGCTTTCTTT. The full variable domain, rest sourced from reference TRBV7-8 and TRBJ1-1, is GAGVSQSPRYKVAKRGQDVALRCDPISGHVSLFWYQQALGQGPEFLTYFQNEAQLDKSGLPSDRFFAERPEGSVSTLKIQRTQQEDSAVYLCANSLMESNTEAFFGQGTRLTVV.

Points on this clonotype: Compared with germline, one end of the junction differs, possibly owing to a read error. The rearrangement uses TRBV6-2 or TRBV6-3 and TRBJ2-1; 7 positions match TRBD2. Germline values: CDR1 MNHEY, CDR2 SVGEGT. This CDR3 has 18 amino acids. The CDR3 here is CASSYLVAGVSEYNEQFF. The CDR3 nucleotides are TGTGCCAGTAGTTACCTCGTTGCGGGAGTGTCTGAGTACAATGAGCAGTTCTTC.

Concerning this clonotype itself: Since the CDR3 does not end with the conserved phenylalanine or tryptophan, this likely comes from a read error. The chain combines TRBV11-3 with TRBJ2-7, with 8 positions matching TRBD1. The germline V gene encodes CDR1 SGHNT and CDR2 YENEEA. CDR3 length equals 14 residues. The ends lost 5 bases at V and 7 bases at J; junction bases unmatched: 10. CDR3: CASSLSGQGCEQYL. DNA for the CDR3: TGTGCCAGCAGCCTCTCCGGACAGGGATGTGAGCAGTACCTC.

Of note for this clonotype: An end of the junction differs from the germline gene, which may be a read error. The V call is TRBV4-1, the J call TRBJ1-1; D gene uncertain. In germline, CDR1 is MGHRA, CDR2 YSYEKL. This CDR3 has 16 residues. The CDR3 sequence is CASNQDLYRVGTEAFF. As DNA, the CDR3 is TGCGCGAGCAACCAAGATCTCTACAGAGTCGGCACTGAAGCTTTCTTC.

In regard to this clonotype: Likely a read error: the CDR3 ends without its conserved phenylalanine or tryptophan. The chain carries TRBV11-1 and TRBJ2-7; unclear D gene. This CDR3 comprises 13 residues. V shed 5 bases and J shed 1 base, with 9 bases lying between them. Germline CDR1 reads SGHAT; CDR2 reads FQDESV (reference sequence). This CDR3 reads CASSHRASYEQYC. The CDR3 region has the DNA TGTGCCAGCAGCCATAGGGCATCCTACGAGCAGTACTGC.

In this sample, this clonotype turned up many times. V and J are TRBV29-1 and TRBJ2-7; D tentatively reads TRBD1 or TRBD2 (5 bases each). Trimming took 8 bases from V and 7 from J, leaving 21 bases between them. CDR1 and CDR2 (germline): SQVTM, ANQGSEA. This CDR3 has 13 residues. The CDR3 loop reads CSCGPGQGGEQYF. CDR3 nucleotides: TGCAGCTGCGGACCGGGGCAGGGCGGGGAGCAGTACTTC.

On this clonotype itself: This could be a read error, since a much larger clone is one nucleotide away. The chain joins TRBV12-3 or TRBV12-4 to TRBJ2-5; 12 nucleotides agree with TRBD1. The CDR3 loop spans 16 amino acids. The CDR3: CASSLGDRGLSETRYF. DNA for the CDR3: TGTGCCAGCAGTTTGGGGGACAGGGGGCTTAGTGAGACCCGGTACTTC.

As regards this clonotype: A read error is possible here, since a much larger clone lies one base away. The chain recombines TRBV20-1 with TRBJ2-1, with D hard to call. Trimming took 3 bases from V and 12 from J, leaving 21 bases between them. Per the germline V gene, CDR1 is DFQATT and CDR2 is SNEGSKA (reference sequence). The CDR3 length is 14 residues. CDR3 sequence reads: CSASREGFGYVQFF. The CDR3 nucleotides read TGCAGTGCTAGTCGCGAAGGGTTTGGGTATGTGCAGTTCTTC.

This sequence joins TRBV11-2 and TRBJ2-1; D gene uncertain. The CDR3 length is 13 residues. Germline lookup yields CDR1 SGHAT and CDR2 FQNNGV. V lost 5 bases to trimming and J lost 5 bases, with 10 bases between them. The CDR3 protein is CASSLNKNNEQFF. DNA of the CDR3: TGTGCCAGCAGCCTCAATAAGAACAATGAGCAGTTCTTC.

On this clonotype: The conserved closing phenylalanine or tryptophan is absent in this CDR3, likely reflecting a read error. The rearrangement uses TRBV11-1 and TRBJ2-1, with 8 bases that match TRBD2. V lost 6 bases and J lost 7; bases outside the gene matches: 14. CDR3 size: 16 residues. In germline, CDR1 is SGHAT, CDR2 FQDESV (reference sequence). The CDR3 DNA reads as TGTGCCAGCAGAAAGTATGGGCTAGCGGGCAGTAATGAGCAGTTCTCC. It yields the protein CASRKYGLAGSNEQFS.

Comments on this clonotype: A read error may be the cause here, since a much bigger clone is one base away. The J gene is TRBJ1-1, the V gene TRBV28, with TRBD1 matching 8 bases. CDR3 length: 15 amino acids. The germline gives CDR1 MDHEN, CDR2 SYDVKM. CDR3 in amino acids: CTSRTGRQGFTEAFF. The CDR3 DNA sequence: TGTACCAGCAGAACGGGGCGACAGGGGTTCACTGAAGCTTTCTTT.

This clonotype was counted only a few times. A read error may be the cause here, since a much bigger clone is one base away. J is TRBJ1-2 and V is TRBV28; no reliable D call. The CDR3 has 14 amino acids. Germline CDR1 MDHEN, CDR2 SYDVKM. In DNA, the CDR3 is TGTGCCAACAGTACCCTCCCCCTTAACTATGGCTACACCTTC. This gives the protein CANSTLPLNYGYTF.

This clonotype was seen a few times. The chain joins TRBV4-1 to TRBJ1-4; D not certain. The CDR3 has 15 residues. The V end lost 11 bases, the J end lost 0 bases, and 16 bases lay between the germline ends. The germline gives CDR1 MGHRA, CDR2 YSYEKL. CDR3 nucleotides: TGCGCCGGCTCCCCTTACATTACAACTAATGAAAAACTGTTTTTT. Translated, it gives CAGSPYITTNEKLFF.

The CDR3 is CASSRTRGGEGYTF. For the CDR3, the DNA is TGTGCCAGCAGCCGAACGAGGGGTGGTGAAGGCTACACCTTC. The rearrangement links TRBV14 to TRBJ1-2; perhaps TRBD1 as D (5 bases). Per germline, CDR1 SGHDN and CDR2 FVKESK. The CDR3 has 14 amino acids. The ends were cut back, 4 bases at V and 8 bases at J, with 17 bases in the middle. The full variable domain, its missing parts supplied by reference TRBV14 and TRBJ1-2, is EAGVTQFPSHSVIEKGQTVTLRCDPISGHDNLYWYRRVMGKEIKFLLHFVKESKQDESGMPNNRFLAERTGGTYSTLKVQPAELEDSGVYFCASSRTRGGEGYTFGSGTRLTVV.

This sequence joins TRBV24-1 and TRBJ2-1; 9 bases are a match to TRBD2. The CDR3 is 15 amino acids. CDR1 and CDR2 from the germline V gene are KGHDR and SFDVKD. The CDR3: CVTSGLGTSIDEQFF. The CDR3 DNA sequence: TGTGTTACCAGTGGTTTGGGGACTAGCATCGATGAGCAGTTCTTC.

The sample holds one count of this clonotype. The rearrangement links TRBV12-3 or TRBV12-4 to TRBJ2-3; the D is unclear. Trimming shortened V by 4 bases and J by 1 base, and 9 bases separated the two germline ends. The CDR3 sequence is 14 residues long. CDR3 loop: CASSYGAGTDTQYF. In DNA, the CDR3 is TGTGCCAGCAGTTATGGCGCGGGCACAGATACGCAGTATTTT.

As to this clonotype: The junction shows a germline mismatch at one end, possibly a read error. This chain links TRBV29-1 with TRBJ2-1; possibly TRBD2 for D (5 bases). In germline, CDR1 is SQVTM, CDR2 ANQGSEA. The CDR3 length is 13 residues. Here the CDR3 DNA reads TGCAGCGTTGAGACTACGGTTACCAATGAGCAATTCTTC. Translation gives CSVETTVTNEQFF.

A note on this clonotype: At one boundary the junction diverges from the germline segment, which might be a read error. The chain links TRBV20-1 to TRBJ2-1; D gene unclear. Germline CDR1 and CDR2: DFQATT and SNEGSKA (reference sequence). The CDR3 is 14 amino acids. The CDR3: CSARDLDSGDEQSF. The CDR3 nucleotides are TGCAGTGCTAGAGATCTGGATTCTGGCGATGAGCAGTCCTTC.

Comment on this clonotype: A read error is possible here, since a much larger clone lies one base away. The V and J genes are TRBV24-1 and TRBJ2-1; 13 bases fit TRBD2. This CDR3 has 16 amino acids. Germline V lookup: CDR1 KGHDR, CDR2 SFDVKD. J gave up 7 bases and V 4 bases, and 6 bases lay outside the gene matches. The CDR3 region is CATSDLLAGGLNEQFF. In DNA form, the CDR3 reads TGTGCCACCAGTGACCTACTAGCGGGAGGGTTGAATGAGCAGTTCTTC.

With regard to this clonotype: The CDR3 does not close with the conserved phenylalanine or tryptophan, likely indicating a read error. This chain uses TRBV19 with TRBJ2-1; TRBD1 is a possible D gene (7 bases). Germline assignment: CDR1 LNHDA and CDR2 SQIVND (reference sequence). The CDR3 is made up of 15 amino acids. Trimming took off 1 base at V and 10 bases at J, with 17 bases between the two ends. CDR3 loop: CASSIGQGRTTEQFL. The DNA of the CDR3 is TGTGCCAGTAGTATAGGACAGGGACGGACTACAGAGCAGTTCTTA.

This chain links TRBV29-1 with TRBJ2-7; D uncertain. The CDR3 sequence is 14 residues long. Germline V CDR1 and CDR2: SQVTM, ANQGSEA. V lost 4 bases, J lost 5 bases, and 18 bases lay in between. DNA for the CDR3: TGCAGCGTTGGACCGCAGAGAGAAGTCGACGAGCAGTACTTC. Residues: CSVGPQREVDEQYF.

A note on this clonotype: A read error may produce the germline difference seen at one junction end. The chain links TRBV4-2 to TRBJ1-4; D remains ambiguous. There are 14 residues in the CDR3. The germline V gene has CDR1 LGHNA and CDR2 YNFKEQ. CDR3 DNA sequence: TGTGCCAGCGGCCGTGCTGCAACTAATGGAAAACTGTTTTTT. It is translated as CASGRAATNGKLFF.

In regard to this clonotype: This likely comes from a read error, as the CDR3 has no conserved phenylalanine or tryptophan at its end. The rearrangement links TRBV28 to TRBJ2-6, with 8 bases fitting TRBD1. CDR1 and CDR2 from the germline V gene are MDHEN and SYDVKM. The CDR3 is 15 residues long. Trimming at V came to 9 bases and at J to 2 bases, leaving 6 bases not matched to a gene. The CDR3 protein is CASSPDRAGANVLTL. The CDR3 nucleotides read TGTGCCAGTAGTCCGGACAGGGCTGGGGCCAACGTCCTGACTTTA.

A note on this clonotype: The junction shows a germline mismatch at one end, possibly a read error. This chain joins TRBV11-2 and TRBJ2-1; possibly TRBD1 for D (5 bases). Germline V CDR1 and CDR2: SGHAT, FQNNGV. CDR3 length equals 13 residues. CDR3 amino acids: CASHLDPQGWKIF. CDR3 coding DNA: TGTGCCAGCCACTTAGATCCTCAGGGATGGAAGATCTTC.

The chain uses TRBV7-9 and TRBJ2-1, with TRBD2 as a possible D gene (7 bases). Germline loops: CDR1 SEHNR, CDR2 FQNEAQ (reference sequence). CDR3 size: 15 residues. The germline V and J ends were trimmed by 7 bases and 2 bases, with 15 bases remaining between them. The CDR3 bases are TGTGCCAGCACAAAGGGGGAGGGCCCCTACAATGAGCAGTTCTTC. Translating it yields CASTKGEGPYNEQFF.

As regards this clonotype: Being one base from a much bigger clone, this may be a read error. The J gene is TRBJ1-4, the V gene TRBV12-3 or TRBV12-4, with D unresolved. The CDR3 sequence is 16 residues long. CDR3 coding DNA: TGTACCAGCACCGATTGGACGTTTGCAACTAATGAAAAACTGTTTTTT. Protein sequence: CTSTDWTFATNEKLFF.

Turning to this clonotype: A much bigger clone sits one base away, suggesting this may be a read error. This sequence joins TRBV20-1 and TRBJ2-5; no reliable D call. Germline lookup yields CDR1 DFQATT and CDR2 SNEGSKA (reference sequence). This CDR3 spans 14 amino acids. V gave up 2 bases and J gave up 5 bases, with 15 bases separating them. CDR3 amino acids: CSARRSLDVETQYF. In DNA form, the CDR3 reads TGCAGTGCTAGACGGAGCCTTGACGTGGAGACCCAGTACTTC.

This clonotype was observed a few times. A read error may explain this, as a much larger clone is one base away. This chain uses TRBV20-1 with TRBJ1-1; D may be TRBD1 (5 bases). The germline V gene has CDR1 DFQATT and CDR2 SNEGSKA (reference sequence). The CDR3 runs to 13 residues. The CDR3 DNA follows: TGCAGTGCTACACAGGACCCGAACACTGGAGCTTTCTTT. Amino acids: CSATQDPNTGAFF.

Concerning this clonotype itself: This likely comes from a read error, as the CDR3 has no conserved phenylalanine or tryptophan at its end. The chain uses TRBV12-3 or TRBV12-4 and TRBJ1-2; a possible D gene is TRBD1 (6 bases). The CDR3 length is 15 residues. V lost 5 bases to trimming and J lost 4 bases, with 17 bases between them. CDR3 amino acids: CASSPVRGAAYGYTS. The CDR3 region has the DNA TGTGCCAGCAGTCCAGTCAGGGGAGCGGCCTATGGCTACACCTCC.

Concerning this clonotype itself: The junction departs from germline at one end; a sequencing error may be responsible. The gene calls are TRBV11-2 and TRBJ2-1; unclear D gene. CDR1 and CDR2 (germline): SGHAT, FQNNGV. The CDR3 covers 15 residues. DNA of the CDR3: TGTGCCAGCAGCTTAGGACAATGTGAAAACAATGAACAGTTCTTC. Amino acid sequence: CASSLGQCENNEQFF. Looking up the rest from reference TRBV11-2 and TRBJ2-1 gives the full variable domain: EAGVAQSPRYKIIEKRQSVAFWCNPISGHATLYWYQQILGQGPKLLIQFQNNGVVDDSQLPKDRFSAERLKGVDSTLKIQPAKLEDSAVYLCASSLGQCENNEQFFGPGTRLTVL.